This TCR beta chain was observed in a study of T cell repertoires in cytomegalovirus infection. TCRdb ran MiXCR on the reads and lists one entry per CDR3 protein. The sample consists of 100,000 to 150,000 distinct CDR3 sequences, about 32% of them appearing once. Study-level points and caveats: HLA-C-restricted TCR beta clonotypes specific for CMV led the ex vivo response.

The sample holds a few counts of this clonotype. Its cognate antigen is unknown. Trimming shortened V by 7 bases and J by 1 base, and 8 bases separated the two germline ends. Germline loops: CDR1 DFQATT, CDR2 SNEGSKA (reference sequence). The CDR3 has 12 residues. This TCR was sampled from a human donor in good health (CMV status not recorded). Some clones in this sample may be carry-over from other donors' samples. The source was CD8+ T cells from cultured PBMCs, collected from culture after CMV antigen stimulation. The gene calls are TRBV20-1 and TRBJ1-5; D is uncertain. The CDR3 sequence is CSGKGSNQPQHF. CDR3 sequence (DNA): TGCAGTGGCAAGGGAAGCAATCAGCCCCAGCATTTT.